The next 2 T cell receptor beta chains were all read from a single sample in a study of blood T cell repertoires in COVID-19. Libraries were prepared by immunoSEQ multiplex PCR; TCRdb keeps only in-frame clonotypes and omits some of them. The table lists tens of thousands of clones, 90% of them singletons. Sequencing used peripheral blood. These receptors all stem from a man between 45 and 60 years old with COVID-19, enrolled during active disease.

This clone is a singleton in its sample. This sequence joins TRBV5-5 and TRBJ2-7; 10 bases match TRBD2. The trim removed 0 bases at V and 5 bases at J, leaving 5 bases unmatched. Germline V gene data show CDR1 as SGHKS and CDR2 as YYEKEE (reference sequence). The CDR3 has 15 amino acids. CDR3 sequence reads: CASSLAGTSDHEQYF. Written as DNA, the CDR3 is TGTGCCAGCAGCTTGGCGGGGACTAGCGATCACGAGCAGTACTTC.

The genes are TRBV5-6 and TRBJ1-2; 8 nucleotides align to TRBD1. The CDR3 has 15 amino acids. The V segment lost 4 bases and the J segment 5 bases; nucleotides outside the gene matches: 10. The germline V gene encodes CDR1 SGHDT and CDR2 YYEEEE. The CDR3 nucleotides are TGTGCCAGCAGCCAACTGACAGGGGTTGGATATGGCTACACCTTC. This codes for CASSQLTGVGYGYTF.